One and the same sample provided the 2 T cell receptor beta chains below, sequenced in a study of yellow fever vaccine responses in identical twins. TCRdb used MiXCR to reprocess the RT-PCR reads, holding one entry per CDR3 protein. The table records 30,000 to 35,000 distinct CDR3 sequences, more than 50% of them present only once. The input for sequencing was T cells from blood (PBMCs), unsorted or a sorted subset (not recorded which), taken before or after yellow fever vaccination (not recorded which). The receptor source for this set is a woman under 30 who received the yellow fever vaccine.

This clonotype was observed once. This CDR3 reads CATSRGSSGSPGYNEQFF. The CDR3 nucleotides are TGTGCCACCAGCAGAGGGTCTAGCGGGAGTCCTGGGTACAATGAGCAGTTCTTC. This chain joins TRBV15 and TRBJ2-1; 10 bases fit TRBD2. The CDR3 is 18 amino acids. The V gene end was trimmed by 1 base and the J gene end by 4 bases; junction bases not matched to a gene: 10. CDR1 and CDR2 from the germline V gene are LNHNV and YYDKDF (reference sequence).

This clonotype was seen just once. The V gene is TRBV20-1, the J gene TRBJ2-3, with D possibly matching TRBD1 (5 bases). V was trimmed by 6 bases and J by 1 base, leaving 11 bases between them. Germline V gene data show CDR1 as DFQATT and CDR2 as SNEGSKA (reference sequence). The CDR3 is made up of 13 amino acids. CDR3 residues: CSAPREGTDTQYF. DNA of the CDR3: TGCAGTGCACCCAGGGAAGGCACAGATACGCAGTATTTT.